This passage covers 29 T cell receptor beta chains from one sample sequenced in a study of regulatory T cells in long-lasting Graves disease. Described time point: newly diagnosed GD, antithyroid drugs for less than 3 months. Extracted RNA from PBMCs served as the source of the TCR library. In building TCR beta libraries, iRepertoire HTBI primers were used together with Arm-PCR of CDR3 regions. A single record per CDR3 protein comes from TCRdb applying MiXCR to the multiplex PCR reads. This table has roughly 420,000 distinct CDR3 sequences, about 17% appearing once. These same records also appear under a second study, on T cells in Graves' hyperthyroidism and ophthalmopathy.

This sample comprised peripheral blood mononuclear cells (PBMCs), obtained at new diagnosis, from a patient treated with antithyroid drugs. All receptors come from a woman aged 25 to 39 with Graves disease.

The sample holds many counts of this clonotype. The rearrangement links TRBV28 to TRBJ1-2; D is unclear. The CDR3 runs to 12 residues. CDR1 is MDHEN, CDR2 SYDVKM, per germline. V gave up 2 bases and J gave up 4 bases, with 5 bases separating them. The CDR3 DNA reads TGTGCCAGCAGTTTACAGGCCTATGGCTACACCTTC. Its protein product is CASSLQAYGYTF.

There are many counts of this clonotype. The chain uses TRBV9 and TRBJ2-1; no definite D call. This CDR3 spans 11 amino acids. Germline values: CDR1 SGDLS, CDR2 YYNGEE. V lost 4 bases and J lost 8, with 7 bases in between. The CDR3 nucleotides read TGTGCCAGCAGCATATACGATGAGCAGTTCTTC. Residues: CASSIYDEQFF. Variable domain in full (rest from reference TRBV9 and TRBJ2-1): DSGVTQTPKHLITATGQRVTLRCSPRSGDLSVYWYQQSLDQGLQFLIQYYNGEERAKGNILERFSAQQFPDLHSELNLSSLELGDSALYFCASSIYDEQFFGPGTRLTVL.

This chain links TRBV13 with TRBJ1-2, with a possible D match to TRBD1 (5 bases). The CDR3 extends over 14 amino acids. CDR1 is PRHDT and CDR2 is FYEKMQ in the germline V gene (reference sequence). With 5 bases removed from V and 4 bases from J, the gap between germline ends came to 14 bases. This CDR3 reads CASSQKPGGYGYTF. The CDR3 DNA is TGTGCCAGCAGCCAAAAACCGGGGGGCTATGGCTACACCTTC.

This clonotype was counted at least ten times. The chain recombines TRBV5-1 with TRBJ1-1, with D possibly TRBD1 on 5 matching bases. This CDR3 has 16 amino acids. Trimming took off 1 base at V and 2 bases at J, with 15 bases between the two ends. The germline gives CDR1 SGHRS, CDR2 YFSETQ. The CDR3 DNA reads TGCGCCAGCAGCTTGATTGGGGTAGGGACTAACACTGAAGCTTTCTTT. It codes for CASSLIGVGTNTEAFF.

This clonotype came up once. J is TRBJ2-3 and V is TRBV11-2; no reliable D call. The J call could be wrong; TRBJ2-1 is a better fit for the DNA end. The CDR3 spans 12 residues. Per germline, CDR1 SGHAT and CDR2 FQNNGV. CDR3 loop: CASRFSYNEQFF. CDR3 sequence (DNA): TGTGCCAGCAGATTCAGTTACAATGAGCAGTTCTTC.

This clonotype was recorded at least ten times. The CDR3 loop is CASSPDTDTGELFF. Here the CDR3 DNA reads TGTGCCAGCTCACCGGACACTGACACCGGGGAGCTGTTTTTT. The chain combines TRBV18 with TRBJ2-2, with D perhaps TRBD1 (5 bases). The germline V gene has CDR1 KGHSH and CDR2 LQKENI. CDR3 length equals 14 residues. The V end was cut by 3 bases, the J end by 3 bases, with 8 bases between. Full variable domain (missing parts from reference TRBV18 and TRBJ2-2): NAGVMQNPRHLVRRRGQEARLRCSPMKGHSHVYWYRQLPEEGLKFMVYLQKENIIDESGMPKERFSAEFPKEGPSILRIQQVVRGDSAAYFCASSPDTDTGELFFGEGSRLTVL.

At least ten counts were recorded for this clonotype. V usage is TRBV6-2 or TRBV6-3 and J usage is TRBJ2-7, with TRBD2 as a possible D gene (7 bases). Germline lookup yields CDR1 MNHEY and CDR2 SVGEGT. The ends were cut back, 6 bases at V and 2 bases at J, with 11 bases in the middle. The CDR3 has 13 residues. The CDR3 region is CASRRGRAYEQYF. The CDR3 region has the DNA TGTGCCAGCAGAAGGGGGAGGGCCTACGAGCAGTACTTC.

This clonotype was observed a single time. The likely explanation is a read error, given a far larger clone one base away. The chain employs TRBV11-2 and TRBJ2-3; 10 nucleotides agree with TRBD2. This CDR3 has 16 residues. CDR1 SGHAT and CDR2 FQNNGV come from the germline V gene. The CDR3 DNA reads as TGTGCCAGCAGCTTATTAACTAGCGGGATAATAGATATGCAGTATTTT. Translation gives CASSLLTSGIIDMQYF.

In its sample, this clonotype was seen a few times. The chain joins TRBV29-1 to TRBJ1-4; a weak D match, TRBD1 (6 bases). Trimming took 7 bases from V and 8 from J, leaving 17 bases between them. Germline V lookup: CDR1 SQVTM, CDR2 ANQGSEA. CDR3 size: 13 residues. The CDR3 loop is CSAKERGGEKLFF. CDR3 in DNA: TGCAGCGCAAAGGAGAGGGGGGGCGAAAAACTGTTTTTT. Supplemented by reference TRBV29-1 and TRBJ1-4, the full variable domain reads SAVISQKPSRDICQRGTSLTIQCQVDSQVTMMFWYRQQPGQSLTLIATANQGSEATYESGFVIDKFPISRPNLTFSTLTVSNMSPEDSSIYLCSAKERGGEKLFFGSGTQLSVL.

This clonotype was counted many times. The CDR3 is CASSLSDNPETQYF. As DNA, the CDR3 is TGTGCCAGCAGTTTATCAGACAACCCAGAGACCCAGTACTTC. J is TRBJ2-5 and V is TRBV28; unclear D gene. The V gene's germline CDR1 is MDHEN and CDR2 SYDVKM. The CDR3 length is 14 residues. V lost 1 base to trimming and J lost 4 bases, with 10 bases between them.

As to this clonotype: One end of the junction fails to match germline, which may point to a read error. The V gene is TRBV5-1, the J gene TRBJ2-5; D assignment may be TRBD1 or TRBD2 (6 bases each). CDR1 is SGHRS and CDR2 is YFSETQ in the germline V gene. The length of the CDR3 is 15 residues. In nucleotides, the CDR3 is TGCGCCAGCAGCATGACAGGAGGGGGTAAAGATACCCAGTACTTC. It specifies CASSMTGGGKDTQYF.

This clonotype was picked up one time. The rearrangement uses TRBV5-4 and TRBJ1-2, with 7 nucleotides matching TRBD1. CDR3 size: 14 residues. V trimming: 1 base; J trimming: 7 bases; junction bases outside the gene matches: 7. Germline V gives CDR1 SGHNT, CDR2 YYREEE (reference sequence). CDR3 residues: CASSLLTGSGGYTF. In DNA form, the CDR3 reads TGTGCCAGCAGCTTGCTGACAGGGAGTGGTGGCTACACCTTC.

Ten or more counts support this clonotype. The chain recombines TRBV7-2 with TRBJ2-1, with D perhaps TRBD1 (6 bases). Germline V gene data show CDR1 as SGHTA and CDR2 as FQGNSA. CDR3 length: 17 amino acids. V was pared by 3 bases and J by 2 bases, with 17 bases between. This CDR3 reads CASSLRSRGTTYNEQFF. The CDR3 DNA reads as TGTGCCAGCAGCTTGCGTAGTAGGGGGACCACCTACAATGAGCAGTTCTTC.

At least ten counts were recorded for this clonotype. The CDR3 region has the DNA TGTGCCAGCACTCAGAGGAGGGAAAACACTGAAGCTTTCTTT. Translating it yields CASTQRRENTEAFF. The chain combines TRBV27 with TRBJ1-1; no clear D. The CDR3 is 14 residues long. Germline V gene lookup returns CDR1 MNHEY and CDR2 SMNVEV (reference sequence). The V and J ends lost 7 bases and 2 bases respectively, with 14 bases between them.

The chain uses TRBV6-9 and TRBJ1-3, with 10 bases lining up with TRBD1. Germline V gene data show CDR1 as MNHGY and CDR2 as SVAAGI. This CDR3 spans 16 amino acids. Losses at the gene ends were 3 bases for V and 2 bases for J; bases not matched to a gene: 4. CDR3 coding DNA: TGTGCCAGCAGTTACGCCGGGACAGGGGCTGGAAACACCATATATTTT. Translated: CASSYAGTGAGNTIYF.

Many counts were recorded for this clonotype. The chain has TRBV20-1 and TRBJ2-7; D assignment may be TRBD1 or TRBD2 (5 bases each). V lost 6 bases and J 0 bases, leaving 12 bases between the germline ends. The CDR3 runs 13 residues. Per the germline V gene, CDR1 is DFQATT and CDR2 is SNEGSKA (reference sequence). The CDR3 sequence: CSAGPGSSYEQYF. CDR3 DNA sequence: TGCAGTGCCGGTCCAGGGAGCTCCTACGAGCAGTACTTC.

This clonotype was seen many times. This chain links TRBV20-1 with TRBJ2-1; unclear D gene. With the DNA end fitting TRBJ2-5 better, the J assignment may be wrong. The CDR3 totals 13 residues. Germline-derived CDR1 and CDR2 are DFQATT and SNEGSKA (reference sequence). The CDR3 DNA reads TGCAGTGCTAGTGGCGGACCCCAAGAGACCCAGTACTTC. Translating gives CSASGGPQETQYF.

The rearrangement links TRBV7-3 to TRBJ2-3; perhaps TRBD2 as D (5 bases). CDR1 SGHTA and CDR2 FQGTGA come from the germline V gene. This CDR3 is 14 amino acids long. V gave up 3 bases and J gave up 4 bases, with 11 bases separating them. CDR3 coding DNA: TGTGCCAGCAGCTTGAGGGTTGGGGCAGATACGCAGTATTTT. Protein sequence: CASSLRVGADTQYF.

V usage is TRBV3-1 and J usage is TRBJ2-5, with 9 bases that match TRBD2. Germline lookup yields CDR1 LGHDT and CDR2 YNNKEL (reference sequence). CDR3 length: 19 residues. V lost 0 bases to trimming and J lost 3 bases; unmatched junction nucleotides: 14. As DNA, the CDR3 is TGTGCCAGCAGCCAAGAAGGTCAGGGGGGAATAGCGGGAGAAGAGACCCAGTACTTC. Amino acid sequence: CASSQEGQGGIAGEETQYF.

In this sample, this clonotype turned up a few times. V is TRBV6-5 and J is TRBJ2-1, with 10 bases matching TRBD2. This CDR3 comprises 15 residues. J lost 7 bases, V lost 4 bases, and 7 bases had no gene match. CDR1 MNHEY and CDR2 SVGAGI come from the germline V gene. CDR3 residues: CASSWTSGFSNEQFF. The CDR3 DNA sequence: TGTGCCAGCAGTTGGACTAGCGGTTTTTCAAATGAGCAGTTCTTC.

In this sample, this clonotype turned up many times. The V gene is TRBV2, the J gene TRBJ2-2; 9 bases fit TRBD2. The germline gives CDR1 SNHLY, CDR2 FYNNEI. This CDR3 is 15 amino acids long. J lost 6 bases, V lost 8 bases, and 10 bases had no gene match. The CDR3 DNA sequence: TGTGCCAGCGACCGACTAGCGGCGGGCGCCGGGGAGCTGTTTTTT. Translating it yields CASDRLAAGAGELFF.

This clonotype appeared a single time. This could be a read error, since a much larger clone is one nucleotide away. The chain recombines TRBV12-3 or TRBV12-4 with TRBJ2-7, with 8 bases lining up with TRBD1. The CDR3 is made up of 14 amino acids. The CDR3 nucleotides read TGTGCCAGCAGGGGAGCCGGACAGGGTTACGGGCAGTACTTC. Its translation is CASRGAGQGYGQYF.

This clonotype came up many times. The V gene is TRBV18, the J gene TRBJ1-4; tentatively, D is TRBD1 (5 bases). This CDR3 spans 14 amino acids. V dropped 3 bases and J dropped 5 bases, with 10 bases sitting between them. Germline-derived CDR1 and CDR2 are KGHSH and LQKENI. The CDR3 is CASSPGRMNEKLFF. The CDR3 nucleotides are TGTGCCAGCTCACCGGGACGGATGAATGAAAAACTGTTTTTT.

This clonotype has only a few counts. The chain has TRBV7-9 and TRBJ1-2; 7 positions agree with TRBD1. Germline lookup yields CDR1 SEHNR and CDR2 FQNEAQ (reference sequence). With 5 bases clipped from V and 3 bases from J, the junction kept 9 bases outside the gene matches. There are 15 residues in the CDR3. The CDR3 DNA reads as TGTGCCAGCAGCCCACAGGGGCCCAGCGACTATGGCTACACCTTC. Protein product: CASSPQGPSDYGYTF.

This clonotype was picked up a small number of times. This chain connects TRBV29-1 to TRBJ2-5, with D perhaps being TRBD1 or TRBD2 (5 bases each). Between the trimmed V and J ends, which lost 6 bases and 5 bases, there was a span of 25 bases. This CDR3 is built from 16 residues. Germline values: CDR1 SQVTM, CDR2 ANQGSEA. DNA for the CDR3: TGCAGCGTCGGTAAATTGACATCATGGGGGTCGGAGACCCAGTACTTC. Its translation: CSVGKLTSWGSETQYF.

In its sample, this clonotype was seen a few times. V and J are TRBV6-2 or TRBV6-3 and TRBJ2-1; D is unclear. Between the trimmed V and J ends, which lost 6 bases and 1 base, there was a span of 16 bases. The CDR3 contains 16 residues. The germline V gene encodes CDR1 MNHEY and CDR2 SVGEGT. CDR3 sequence: CASRRTPGQSYNEQFF. The CDR3 DNA follows: TGTGCCAGCAGACGCACTCCGGGCCAATCCTACAATGAGCAGTTCTTC.

This clonotype came up a few times. The genes are TRBV2 and TRBJ2-2; possible D gene TRBD2, 6 bases. The germline V gene has CDR1 SNHLY and CDR2 FYNNEI. This CDR3 is built from 19 residues. The V end lost 6 bases, the J end lost 1 base, and 24 bases lay between the germline ends. This CDR3 is CASSSAGSTSPMNTGELFF. The CDR3 DNA follows: TGTGCCAGCAGCTCCGCGGGGTCAACTAGCCCAATGAACACCGGGGAGCTGTTTTTT.

The sample holds many counts of this clonotype. The chain carries TRBV7-9 and TRBJ1-2, with a tentative D call TRBD1 (6 bases). In germline, CDR1 is SEHNR, CDR2 FQNEAQ (reference sequence). CDR3 length: 15 amino acids. Trimming took 6 bases from V and 1 from J, leaving 15 bases between them. The CDR3 region is CASSFWGANNYGYTF. As DNA, the CDR3 is TGTGCCAGCAGTTTCTGGGGGGCAAATAACTATGGCTACACCTTC.

This clonotype was seen repeatedly, ten times or more. The chain couples TRBV29-1 to TRBJ2-5, with 7 bases that match TRBD1. V dropped 1 base and J dropped 4; count of bases not matched to a gene: 3. This CDR3 has 13 residues. The germline V gene encodes CDR1 SQVTM and CDR2 ANQGSEA. The CDR3 bases are TGCAGCGTTGAAGGGGACAGTGGAGAGACCCAGTACTTC. Encoded protein: CSVEGDSGETQYF. The full variable domain, with the rest looked up from reference TRBV29-1 and TRBJ2-5, is SAVISQKPSRDICQRGTSLTIQCQVDSQVTMMFWYRQQPGQSLTLIATANQGSEATYESGFVIDKFPISRPNLTFSTLTVSNMSPEDSSIYLCSVEGDSGETQYFGPGTRLLVL.